The 13 T cell receptor beta chains below come from one sample, sequenced in a study of monozygotic twins with cystic fibrosis. Profiling relied on immunoSEQ multiplex PCR, and the TCRdb table lists in-frame clones only, not all of them. Among 36,000 or so clones listed, around 90% were seen once. Sequenced input: blood. The receptors stem from a boy younger than 10 with cystic fibrosis.

This chain uses TRBV4-1 with TRBJ1-4; 10 bases fit TRBD1. The CDR3 is 16 amino acids. Germline V gene lookup returns CDR1 MGHRA and CDR2 YSYEKL. The trim removed 4 bases at V and 10 bases at J, leaving 12 bases unmatched. CDR3 region: CASSPPAGTGVGKLFF. Here the CDR3 DNA reads TGCGCCAGCAGCCCACCCGCCGGGACAGGGGTTGGAAAACTGTTTTTT.

V and J are TRBV6-1 and TRBJ1-2; D might be TRBD1 (5 bases). The CDR3 has 14 amino acids. V was pared by 5 bases and J by 1 base, with 11 bases between. The germline V gene encodes CDR1 MNHNS and CDR2 SASEGT. CDR3 nucleotides: TGTGCCAGCAGTTTAACGACAGATAACTATGGCTACACCTTC. This gives the protein CASSLTTDNYGYTF.

The chain has TRBV4-3 and TRBJ1-4; TRBD1 agrees at 7 bases. CDR3 length: 15 amino acids. V lost 0 bases, J lost 5 bases, and 3 bases stayed unmatched. Germline V gene lookup returns CDR1 LGHNA and CDR2 YSLEER. CDR3 nucleotides: TGCGCCAGCAGCCAAGATGGGACAGCAAATGAAAAACTGTTTTTT. As protein: CASSQDGTANEKLFF.

This clone was counted once. The rearrangement uses TRBV6-1 and TRBJ2-7, with 15 bases lining up with TRBD2. Germline V gene sequence: CDR1 MNHNS, CDR2 SASEGT. The J segment lost 3 bases and the V segment lost 11 bases, leaving 8 bases of the junction unmatched. The CDR3 covers 15 residues. CDR3 protein: CAGGTSGGPSYEQYF. The CDR3 nucleotides read TGTGCCGGAGGGACTAGCGGGGGGCCCAGCTACGAGCAGTACTTC.

The rearrangement links TRBV4-3 to TRBJ2-2; TRBD2 matches at 7 bases. This CDR3 has 14 amino acids. The germline V gene encodes CDR1 LGHNA and CDR2 YSLEER. Trimming took 2 bases from V and 5 from J; bases not matched to a gene: 2. The CDR3 DNA follows: TGCGCCAGCAGCCAACGGACTAGGACCGGGGAGCTGTTTTTT. It translates to CASSQRTRTGELFF.

The chain uses TRBV15 and TRBJ2-1; 7 nucleotides align to TRBD1. Trimming at V came to 3 bases and at J to 8 bases, leaving 13 bases not matched to a gene. The CDR3 has 16 amino acids. Germline CDR1 LNHNV, CDR2 YYDKDF (reference sequence). CDR3 DNA: TGTGCCACCAGCAGCCTCGAGACAGGGCTAGGGGATGAGCAGTTCTTC. Translated: CATSSLETGLGDEQFF.

J is TRBJ2-1 and V is TRBV9; D is unresolved. CDR3 size: 16 residues. Trimming removed 0 bases at V and 3 bases at J, with 13 bases between. The germline CDR1 and CDR2 sequences are SGDLS and YYNGEE. The CDR3 nucleotides read TGTGCCAGCAGCGTAGTACGGGTTAGCAGCTACAATGAGCAGTTCTTC. Its protein is CASSVVRVSSYNEQFF.

This chain's CDR3 is CASSPRGGDYEQYF. In DNA form, the CDR3 reads TGTGCCAGCAGCCCTCGGGGAGGAGACTACGAGCAGTACTTC. The chain recombines TRBV9 with TRBJ2-7; the D gene is possibly TRBD2 (6 bases). The length of the CDR3 is 14 residues. The V gene's germline CDR1 is SGDLS and CDR2 YYNGEE. Deletions cut 4 bases from V and 3 bases from J, with 14 bases between.

The chain combines TRBV27 with TRBJ2-5, with 7 bases identical to TRBD1. Germline V CDR1 and CDR2: MNHEY, SMNVEV (reference sequence). The CDR3 runs 15 residues. The V segment lost 7 bases and the J segment 4 bases; nucleotides outside the gene matches: 12. CDR3 sequence (DNA): TGTGCCAGCAAGACCCAACGACAGGGTAGAGAGACCCAGTACTTC. It is translated as CASKTQRQGRETQYF.

The gene calls are TRBV5-4 and TRBJ1-1; tentative D call: TRBD1 (6 bases). Per the germline V gene, CDR1 is SGHNT and CDR2 is YYREEE (reference sequence). This CDR3 contains 15 residues. Trimming pared 4 bases from V and 1 base from J, leaving 14 bases between. The CDR3 reads CASSTSVGANTEAFF. The CDR3 DNA follows: TGTGCCAGCAGCACCAGCGTGGGGGCGAACACTGAAGCTTTCTTT.

This clone was picked up one time. V is TRBV6-5 and J is TRBJ1-5; TRBD1 might be the D (5 bases). CDR1 and CDR2 (germline): MNHEY, SVGAGI. V was trimmed by 0 bases and J by 7 bases, leaving 13 bases between them. The CDR3 runs to 15 residues. The CDR3 nucleotides read TGTGCCAGCAGTTACTCGAGGCAGGGCAGCCAGCCCCAGCATTTT. Protein product: CASSYSRQGSQPQHF.

The genes are TRBV9 and TRBJ1-3; D unresolved. The CDR3 is 20 residues long. CDR1 is SGDLS and CDR2 is YYNGEE in the germline V gene. Trimming shortened V by 0 bases and J by 0 bases, and 22 bases separated the two germline ends. The CDR3 loop reads CASSVADVSPYGFSGNTIYF. In DNA form, the CDR3 reads TGTGCCAGCAGCGTAGCTGATGTAAGCCCATACGGATTCTCTGGAAACACCATATATTTT.

The V call is TRBV7-8, the J call TRBJ1-6; a possible D gene is TRBD1 (5 bases). CDR3 size: 18 residues. Deletions cut 6 bases from V and 0 bases from J, with 18 bases between. From germline, CDR1 is SGHVS and CDR2 FQNEAQ. The CDR3 region is CASSSGPGRRSYNSPLHF. DNA of the CDR3: TGTGCCAGCAGTTCGGGACCTGGGCGGCGCTCCTATAATTCACCCCTCCACTTT.